This T cell receptor beta chain was captured by sequencing in a study of T cells in Graves' hyperthyroidism and ophthalmopathy. The CDR3 consists of 16 residues. Trimming stripped 5 bases from V and 0 bases from J, with 15 bases between. Germline V gene sequence: CDR1 SGHTA, CDR2 FQGNSA. Extraction of PBMCs used 7.5 to 10 ml of fresh peripheral blood. From RNA transcripts, TCR beta CDR3 regions were amplified. In the first-round RT-PCR of the TCR CDR3, the HTBI primer set was used. MiXCR, applied by TCRdb to the multiplex PCR reads, yields one record per CDR3 protein. This sample yields approximately 350,000 distinct CDR3 sequences, of which about 16% are seen a single time; roughly a fifth belongs to the top ten.

The specimen sequenced was blood. This TCR was recovered from a woman in her sixties or seventies with Graves' ophthalmopathy. V and J are TRBV7-2 and TRBJ2-3; D is unresolved. CDR3 DNA: TGTGCCAGCAGCCTAGACTTGTATTCTAGCACAGATACGCAGTATTTT. Translating it yields CASSLDLYSSTDTQYF.